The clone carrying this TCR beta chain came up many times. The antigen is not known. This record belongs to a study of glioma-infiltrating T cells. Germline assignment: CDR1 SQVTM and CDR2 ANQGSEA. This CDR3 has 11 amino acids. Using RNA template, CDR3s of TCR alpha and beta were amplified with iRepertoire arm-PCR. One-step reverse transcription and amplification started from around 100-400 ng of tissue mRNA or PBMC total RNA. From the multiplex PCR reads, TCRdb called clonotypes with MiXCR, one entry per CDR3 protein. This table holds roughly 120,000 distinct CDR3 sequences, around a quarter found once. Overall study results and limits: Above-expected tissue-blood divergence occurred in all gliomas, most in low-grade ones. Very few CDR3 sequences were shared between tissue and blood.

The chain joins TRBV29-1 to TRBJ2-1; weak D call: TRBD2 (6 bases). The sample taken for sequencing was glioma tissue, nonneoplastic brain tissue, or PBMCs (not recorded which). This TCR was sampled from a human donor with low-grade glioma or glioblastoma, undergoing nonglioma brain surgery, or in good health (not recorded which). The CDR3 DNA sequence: TGCAGTTGCCGGGACTCCAATGAGCAGTTCTTC. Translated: CSCRDSNEQFF.